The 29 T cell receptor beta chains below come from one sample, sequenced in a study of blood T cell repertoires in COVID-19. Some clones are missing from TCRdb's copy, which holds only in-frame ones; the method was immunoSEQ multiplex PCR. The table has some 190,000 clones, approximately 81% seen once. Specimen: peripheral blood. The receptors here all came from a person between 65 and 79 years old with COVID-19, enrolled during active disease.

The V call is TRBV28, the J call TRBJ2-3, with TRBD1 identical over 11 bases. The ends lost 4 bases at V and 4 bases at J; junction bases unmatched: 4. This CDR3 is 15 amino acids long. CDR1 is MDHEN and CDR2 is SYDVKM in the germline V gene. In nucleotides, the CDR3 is TGTGCCAGCAGTTCCTGGACAGGGGGCCCAGATACGCAGTATTTT. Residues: CASSSWTGGPDTQYF.

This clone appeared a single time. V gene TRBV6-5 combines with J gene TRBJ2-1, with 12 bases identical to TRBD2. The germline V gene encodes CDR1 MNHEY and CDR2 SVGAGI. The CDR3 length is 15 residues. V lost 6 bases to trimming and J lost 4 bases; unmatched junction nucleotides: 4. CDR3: CASRKLAGGYNEQFF. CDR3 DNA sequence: TGTGCCAGCAGAAAACTAGCGGGGGGTTACAATGAGCAGTTCTTC.

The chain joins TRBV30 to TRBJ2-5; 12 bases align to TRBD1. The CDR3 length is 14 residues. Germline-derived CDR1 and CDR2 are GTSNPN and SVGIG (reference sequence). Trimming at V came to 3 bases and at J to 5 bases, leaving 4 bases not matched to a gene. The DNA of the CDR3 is TGTGCCTGGAGGGGACAGGGGGCTGGGGAGACCCAGTACTTC. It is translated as CAWRGQGAGETQYF.

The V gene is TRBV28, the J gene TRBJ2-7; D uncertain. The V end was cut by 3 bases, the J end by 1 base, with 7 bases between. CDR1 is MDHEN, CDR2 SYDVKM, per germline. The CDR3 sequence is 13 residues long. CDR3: CASSLTSSYEQYF. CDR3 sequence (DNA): TGTGCCAGCAGTTTGACATCATCCTACGAGCAGTACTTC. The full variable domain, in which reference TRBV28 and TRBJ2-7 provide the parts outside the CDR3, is DVKVTQSSRYLVKRTGEKVFLECVQDMDHENMFWYRQDPGLGLRLIYFSYDVKMKEKGDIPEGYSVSREKKERFSLILESASTNQTSMYLCASSLTSSYEQYFGPGTRLTVT.

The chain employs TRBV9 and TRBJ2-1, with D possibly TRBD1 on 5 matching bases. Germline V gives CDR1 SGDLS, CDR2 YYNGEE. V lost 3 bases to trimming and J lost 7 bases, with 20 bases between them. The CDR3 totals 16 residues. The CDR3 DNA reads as TGTGCCAGCAGCGAGGGGATAAATACTATTGGGAATGAGCAGTTCTTC. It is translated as CASSEGINTIGNEQFF.

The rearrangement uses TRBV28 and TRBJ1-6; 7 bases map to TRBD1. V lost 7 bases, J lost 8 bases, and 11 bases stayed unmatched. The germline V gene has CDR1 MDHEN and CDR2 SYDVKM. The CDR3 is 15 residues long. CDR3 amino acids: CASTPRDRIYSPLHF. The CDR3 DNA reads TGTGCCAGCACCCCTCGGGACAGAATTTATTCACCCCTCCACTTT. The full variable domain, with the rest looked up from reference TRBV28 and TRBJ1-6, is DVKVTQSSRYLVKRTGEKVFLECVQDMDHENMFWYRQDPGLGLRLIYFSYDVKMKEKGDIPEGYSVSREKKERFSLILESASTNQTSMYLCASTPRDRIYSPLHFGNGTRLTVT.

CDR3 loop: CASSTGTGRRNQPQHF. In DNA form, the CDR3 reads TGTGCCAGCAGTACGGGGACAGGTCGACGCAATCAGCCCCAGCATTTT. The rearrangement joins TRBV28 to TRBJ1-5, with 8 bases aligning to TRBD1. CDR1 MDHEN and CDR2 SYDVKM come from the germline V gene. The CDR3 consists of 16 residues. With V trimmed by 5 bases and J by 2 bases, 8 bases remained unmatched.

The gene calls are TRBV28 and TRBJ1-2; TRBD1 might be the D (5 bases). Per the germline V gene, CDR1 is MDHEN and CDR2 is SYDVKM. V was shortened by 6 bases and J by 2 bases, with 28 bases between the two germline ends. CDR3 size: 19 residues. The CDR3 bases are TGTGCCAGCAGAAAACGGGTAGGGGCCCCGCCCGGAAAAAACTATGGCTACACCTTC. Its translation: CASRKRVGAPPGKNYGYTF.

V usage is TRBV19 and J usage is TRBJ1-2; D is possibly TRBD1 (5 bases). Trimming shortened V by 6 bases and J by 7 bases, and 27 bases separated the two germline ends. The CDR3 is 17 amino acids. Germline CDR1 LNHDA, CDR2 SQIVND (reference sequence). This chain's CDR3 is CASRPPEGRVGASGYTF. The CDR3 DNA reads TGTGCCAGTAGACCCCCTGAAGGCAGGGTCGGAGCCTCTGGCTACACCTTC.

In nucleotides, the CDR3 is TGCGCCAGCAGCTCAGGACTAGCGGGGGGCACCTGGGATGAGCAGTTCTTC. It translates to CASSSGLAGGTWDEQFF. The chain couples TRBV5-1 to TRBJ2-1, with 14 bases fitting TRBD2. The junction had 10 bases not matched to a gene; V was cut back by 3 bases and J by 8 bases. Germline-derived CDR1 and CDR2 are SGHRS and YFSETQ. This CDR3 contains 17 residues.

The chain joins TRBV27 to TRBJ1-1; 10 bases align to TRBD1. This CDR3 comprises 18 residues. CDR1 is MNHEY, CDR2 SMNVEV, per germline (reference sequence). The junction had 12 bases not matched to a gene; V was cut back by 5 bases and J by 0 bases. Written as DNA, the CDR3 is TGTGCCAGCAGTACTCTCGACAGGGGGCTTCCAATGAACACTGAAGCTTTCTTT. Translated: CASSTLDRGLPMNTEAFF.

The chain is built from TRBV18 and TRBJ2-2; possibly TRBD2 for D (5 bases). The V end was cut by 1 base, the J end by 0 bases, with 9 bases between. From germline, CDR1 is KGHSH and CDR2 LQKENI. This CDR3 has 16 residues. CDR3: CASSPRIGTNTGELFF. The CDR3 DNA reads TGTGCCAGCTCACCACGGATCGGGACGAACACCGGGGAGCTGTTTTTT.

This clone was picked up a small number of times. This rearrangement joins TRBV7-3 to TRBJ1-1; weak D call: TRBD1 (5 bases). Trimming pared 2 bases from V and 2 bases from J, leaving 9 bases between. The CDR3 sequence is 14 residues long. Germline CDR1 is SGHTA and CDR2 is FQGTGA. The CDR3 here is CASSLAGPNTEAFF. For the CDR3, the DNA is TGTGCCAGCAGCTTAGCAGGGCCCAACACTGAAGCTTTCTTT.

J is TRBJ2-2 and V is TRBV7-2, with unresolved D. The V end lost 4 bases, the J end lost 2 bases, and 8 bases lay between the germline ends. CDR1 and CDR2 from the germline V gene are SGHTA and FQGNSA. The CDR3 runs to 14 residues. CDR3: CASSWAPNTGELFF. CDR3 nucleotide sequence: TGTGCCAGCAGCTGGGCCCCTAACACCGGGGAGCTGTTTTTT.

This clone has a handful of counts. CDR3 amino acids: CASSLRAGGGYGYTF. For the CDR3, the DNA is TGTGCCAGCAGCTTGCGGGCAGGGGGAGGATATGGCTACACCTTC. The chain combines TRBV5-5 with TRBJ1-2; 7 bases agree with TRBD1. The V segment lost 1 base and the J segment 5 bases; nucleotides outside the gene matches: 8. CDR3 size: 15 residues. The germline V gene has CDR1 SGHKS and CDR2 YYEKEE (reference sequence).

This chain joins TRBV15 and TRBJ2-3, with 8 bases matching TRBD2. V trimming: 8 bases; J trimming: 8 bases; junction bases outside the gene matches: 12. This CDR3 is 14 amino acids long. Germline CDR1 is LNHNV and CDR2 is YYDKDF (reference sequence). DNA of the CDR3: TGTGCCACCGCCCTGCCGGGAGGGCCAGGTACGCAGTATTTT. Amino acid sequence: CATALPGGPGTQYF.

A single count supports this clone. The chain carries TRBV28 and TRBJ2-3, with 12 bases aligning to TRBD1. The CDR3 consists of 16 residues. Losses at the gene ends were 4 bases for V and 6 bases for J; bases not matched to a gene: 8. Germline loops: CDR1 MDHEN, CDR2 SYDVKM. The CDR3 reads CASSSGGQGALDTQYF. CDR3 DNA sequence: TGTGCCAGCAGTTCGGGGGGACAGGGGGCTCTGGATACGCAGTATTTT.

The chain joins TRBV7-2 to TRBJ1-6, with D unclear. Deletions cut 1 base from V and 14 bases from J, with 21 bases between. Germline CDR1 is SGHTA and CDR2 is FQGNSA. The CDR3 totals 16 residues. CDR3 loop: CASSLGLVALSDSLHF. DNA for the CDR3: TGTGCCAGCAGCTTAGGTCTAGTGGCATTATCGGATTCCCTCCACTTT.

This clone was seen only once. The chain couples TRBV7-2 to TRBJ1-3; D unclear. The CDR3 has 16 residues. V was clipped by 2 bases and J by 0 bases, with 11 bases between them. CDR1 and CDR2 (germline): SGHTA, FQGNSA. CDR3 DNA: TGTGCCAGCAGCTTAACGGGAGGGAACTCTGGAAACACCATATATTTT. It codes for CASSLTGGNSGNTIYF.

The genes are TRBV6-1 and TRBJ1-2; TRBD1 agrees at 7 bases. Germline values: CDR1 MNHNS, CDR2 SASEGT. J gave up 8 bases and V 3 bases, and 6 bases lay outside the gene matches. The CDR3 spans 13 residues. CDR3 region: CASSEEQGRGYTF. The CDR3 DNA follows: TGTGCCAGCAGTGAGGAACAGGGGAGGGGCTACACCTTC.

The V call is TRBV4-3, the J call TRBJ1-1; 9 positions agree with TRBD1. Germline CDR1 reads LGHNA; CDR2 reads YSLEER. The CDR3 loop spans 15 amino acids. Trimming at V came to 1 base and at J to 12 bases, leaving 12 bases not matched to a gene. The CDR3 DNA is TGCGCCAGCAGCCAAGTCATCGGGACAGGGATTAGGCCTTTCTTT. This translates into CASSQVIGTGIRPFF.

In DNA form, the CDR3 reads TGCGCCAGCAGCCATCCGGGACAAACCTACGAGCAGTACTTC. Encoded protein: CASSHPGQTYEQYF. V and J are TRBV4-3 and TRBJ2-7; tentative D call: TRBD1 (6 bases). Germline loops: CDR1 LGHNA, CDR2 YSLEER. The CDR3 has 14 amino acids. The V end lost 3 bases, the J end lost 2 bases, and 11 bases lay between the germline ends.

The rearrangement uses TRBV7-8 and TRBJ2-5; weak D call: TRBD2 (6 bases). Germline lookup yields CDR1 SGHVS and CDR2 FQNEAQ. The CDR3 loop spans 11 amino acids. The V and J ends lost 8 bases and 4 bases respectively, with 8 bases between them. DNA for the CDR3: TGTGCCAGCTGGGGAGGAGAGACCCAGTACTTC. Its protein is CASWGGETQYF.

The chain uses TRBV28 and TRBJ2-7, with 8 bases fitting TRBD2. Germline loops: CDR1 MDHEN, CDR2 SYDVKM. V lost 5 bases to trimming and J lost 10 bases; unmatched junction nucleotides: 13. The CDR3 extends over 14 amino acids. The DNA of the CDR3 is TGTGCCAGCAGTCCGGGACTAGGGTTCGCCGAACAGTACTTC. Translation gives CASSPGLGFAEQYF.

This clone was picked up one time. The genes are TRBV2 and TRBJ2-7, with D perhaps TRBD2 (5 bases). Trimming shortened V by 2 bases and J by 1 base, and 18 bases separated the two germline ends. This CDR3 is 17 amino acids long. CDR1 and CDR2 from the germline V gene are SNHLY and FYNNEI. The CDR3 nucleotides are TGTGCCAGCAGTGAACCGGTGAGGACTCACCTTTCCTACGAGCAGTACTTC. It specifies CASSEPVRTHLSYEQYF.

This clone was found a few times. The CDR3 reads CASSGKKGGTVATNEKLFF. CDR3 nucleotides: TGTGCCAGCAGTGGGAAAAAAGGGGGAACAGTAGCAACTAATGAAAAACTGTTTTTT. This chain connects TRBV6-1 to TRBJ1-4, with D possibly matching TRBD1 (6 bases). The CDR3 length is 19 residues. V lost 4 bases and J 0 bases, leaving 21 bases between the germline ends. Germline V CDR1 and CDR2: MNHNS, SASEGT.

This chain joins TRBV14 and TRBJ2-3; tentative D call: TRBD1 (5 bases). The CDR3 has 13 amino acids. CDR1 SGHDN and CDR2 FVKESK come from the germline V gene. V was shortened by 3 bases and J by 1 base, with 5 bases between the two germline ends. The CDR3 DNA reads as TGTGCCAGCAGCCACAGGGGCACAGATACGCAGTATTTT. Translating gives CASSHRGTDTQYF.

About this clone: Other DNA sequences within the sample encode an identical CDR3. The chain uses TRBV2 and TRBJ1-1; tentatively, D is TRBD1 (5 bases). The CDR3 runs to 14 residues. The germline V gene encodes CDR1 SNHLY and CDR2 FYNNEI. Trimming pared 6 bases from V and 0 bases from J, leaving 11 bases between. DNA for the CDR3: TGTGCCAGCAGGGTGGGGCAGCTGAACACTGAAGCTTTCTTT. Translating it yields CASRVGQLNTEAFF.

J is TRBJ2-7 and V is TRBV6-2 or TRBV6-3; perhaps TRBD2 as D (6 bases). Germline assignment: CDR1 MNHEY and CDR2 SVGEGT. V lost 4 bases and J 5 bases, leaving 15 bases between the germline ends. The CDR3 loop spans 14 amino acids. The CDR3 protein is CASSSVRRAHEQYF. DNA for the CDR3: TGTGCCAGCAGTTCTGTTCGGAGGGCTCACGAGCAGTACTTC.